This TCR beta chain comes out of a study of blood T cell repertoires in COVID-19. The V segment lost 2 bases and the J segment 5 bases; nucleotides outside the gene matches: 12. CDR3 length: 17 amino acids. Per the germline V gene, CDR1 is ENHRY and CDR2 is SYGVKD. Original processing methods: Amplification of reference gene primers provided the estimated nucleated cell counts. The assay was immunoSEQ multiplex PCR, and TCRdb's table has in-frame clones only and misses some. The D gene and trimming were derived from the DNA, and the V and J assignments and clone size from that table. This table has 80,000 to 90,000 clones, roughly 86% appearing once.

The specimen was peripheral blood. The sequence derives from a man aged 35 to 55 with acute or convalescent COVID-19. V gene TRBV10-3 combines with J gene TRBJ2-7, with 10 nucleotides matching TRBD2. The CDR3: CAISEPWGLAGVDEQYF. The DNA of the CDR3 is TGTGCCATCAGTGAGCCCTGGGGGCTAGCGGGAGTTGACGAGCAGTACTTC.